Listed here are 5 T cell receptor beta chains from one sample, sequenced in a study of metastatic and nonmetastatic thyroid tumors. TCRdb re-called the PCR reads with MiXCR. This table has roughly 90,000 clones, approximately 15% appearing once. Not a single patient had been given any form of treatment at any point before undergoing thyroid surgery. Material: blood. These receptor sequences come from a female donor with papillary thyroid cancer or a benign thyroid nodule (not recorded which). Some clones in this sample may be carry-over from other donors' samples.

To note about this clone: A much larger clone differs by one base, so this may be a read error. This chain links TRBV3-1 with TRBJ1-2, with D unclear. Germline V gene sequence: CDR1 LGHDT, CDR2 YNNKEL (reference sequence). The germline V and J ends were trimmed by 3 bases and 5 bases, with 7 bases remaining between them. The CDR3 runs to 12 residues. The CDR3 reads CASSQTEYGYTF. Here the CDR3 DNA reads TGTGCCAGCAGCCAGACGGAATATGGCTACACCTTC.

This clone was picked up many times. The V and J genes are TRBV11-2 and TRBJ2-1; 8 bases match TRBD2. This CDR3 is built from 15 residues. Trimming removed 5 bases from V and 7 bases from J; junction bases left unmatched: 10. CDR1 is SGHAT and CDR2 is FQNNGV in the germline V gene. CDR3: CASSPSGGPGNEQFF. CDR3 DNA sequence: TGTGCCAGCAGCCCATCGGGGGGGCCTGGGAATGAGCAGTTCTTC. The whole variable domain, remainder taken from reference TRBV11-2 and TRBJ2-1, is EAGVAQSPRYKIIEKRQSVAFWCNPISGHATLYWYQQILGQGPKLLIQFQNNGVVDDSQLPKDRFSAERLKGVDSTLKIQPAKLEDSAVYLCASSPSGGPGNEQFFGPGTRLTVL.

The CDR3 DNA follows: TGTGCCAGCAGTTTAGTGGACCAGAGGAATTCACCCCTCCACTTT. This sequence encodes CASSLVDQRNSPLHF. This chain links TRBV12-3 or TRBV12-4 with TRBJ1-6; D not certain. The CDR3 spans 15 residues. The V and J ends lost 1 base and 7 bases respectively, with 11 bases between them.

This clone was seen many times. Other DNA sequences in this sample translate to the same CDR3. This rearrangement joins TRBV30 to TRBJ2-2; the D call may be TRBD1 or TRBD2 (6 bases each). The V end was cut by 1 base, the J end by 6 bases, with 18 bases between. Germline assignment: CDR1 GTSNPN and CDR2 SVGIG (reference sequence). CDR3 length: 16 residues. The DNA for the CDR3 is TGTGCCTGGAGTGCTACCCGGGGGCCCCTCCCCGGGGAGCTGTTTTTT. Translated: CAWSATRGPLPGELFF.

This clone was counted ten times or more. This chain connects TRBV14 to TRBJ2-5, with 7 bases aligning to TRBD1. V gave up 4 bases and J gave up 5 bases; unmatched junction bases: 7. The CDR3 is made up of 14 amino acids. Germline lookup yields CDR1 SGHDN and CDR2 FVKESK. CDR3 sequence reads: CASSPRTGLETQYF. The CDR3 nucleotides are TGTGCCAGCAGCCCCCGGACAGGATTGGAGACCCAGTACTTC. The whole variable domain, remainder taken from reference TRBV14 and TRBJ2-5, is EAGVTQFPSHSVIEKGQTVTLRCDPISGHDNLYWYRRVMGKEIKFLLHFVKESKQDESGMPNNRFLAERTGGTYSTLKVQPAELEDSGVYFCASSPRTGLETQYFGPGTRLLVL.